The 21 T cell receptor beta chains listed next were all sequenced from one sample in a study of identical twins. TCRdb recomputed calls from the 5' RACE reads with MiXCR, one row per CDR3 protein. Among some 730,000 distinct CDR3 sequences listed, around a sixth were seen once. The same sample was also studied in work on T cells expressing NK-cell markers.

The sequenced sample consisted of PBMCs. The receptors here all came from a woman under 30 in good health.

This clonotype was counted between two and nine times. The chain has TRBV9 and TRBJ2-7; 8 nucleotides line up with TRBD1. CDR3 size: 15 residues. The V gene's germline CDR1 is SGDLS and CDR2 YYNGEE. V dropped 2 bases and J dropped 3; count of bases not matched to a gene: 7. CDR3 loop: CASSVGQGYYYEQYF. As DNA, the CDR3 is TGTGCCAGCAGCGTCGGACAGGGCTATTACTACGAGCAGTACTTC.

This chain connects TRBV24-1 to TRBJ2-3, with TRBD2 identical over 12 bases. Germline values: CDR1 KGHDR, CDR2 SFDVKD. The V segment lost 9 bases and the J segment 4 bases; nucleotides outside the gene matches: 10. This CDR3 spans 16 amino acids. In nucleotides, the CDR3 is TGTGCCACCGGACCCACTAGCGGGGGGAGCGCAGATACGCAGTATTTT. This codes for CATGPTSGGSADTQYF.

V and J are TRBV12-3 or TRBV12-4 and TRBJ1-2, with 9 bases lining up with TRBD1. With 8 bases clipped from V and 4 bases from J, the junction kept 8 bases outside the gene matches. CDR3 length: 14 residues. The CDR3 loop is CASRSRDRAYGYTF. Written as DNA, the CDR3 is TGTGCCAGCCGGTCACGGGACAGGGCCTATGGCTACACCTTC.

The gene calls are TRBV9 and TRBJ2-2; maybe TRBD1 (5 bases). Deletions cut 1 base from V and 4 bases from J, with 17 bases between. CDR3 length: 17 amino acids. Germline CDR1 SGDLS, CDR2 YYNGEE. The DNA of the CDR3 is TGTGCCAGCAGCGTATCGGTAGGGGCCATACGCACCGGGGAGCTGTTTTTT. As protein: CASSVSVGAIRTGELFF.

This clonotype showed up many times. CDR3: CASSYSITGVNEQYF. The CDR3 DNA reads TGTGCCAGCAGTTACTCGATAACAGGGGTGAACGAGCAGTACTTC. The V gene is TRBV6-5, the J gene TRBJ2-7; 7 bases agree with TRBD1. Looked up from germline, CDR1 is MNHEY and CDR2 is SVGAGI. The CDR3 spans 15 residues. Losses at the gene ends were 0 bases for V and 5 bases for J; bases not matched to a gene: 7.

The genes are TRBV5-6 and TRBJ2-1; either TRBD1 or TRBD2 may supply D (7 bases each). CDR3 length: 15 residues. V lost 5 bases, J lost 4 bases, and 16 bases lay in between. The germline V gene encodes CDR1 SGHDT and CDR2 YYEEEE. The CDR3 protein is CASRSGGAGYNEQFF. In nucleotides, the CDR3 is TGTGCCAGCAGATCAGGGGGGGCAGGTTACAATGAGCAGTTCTTC.

This chain connects TRBV7-6 to TRBJ2-7; tentatively, D is TRBD1 or TRBD2 (6 bases each). The CDR3 has 15 amino acids. Germline assignment: CDR1 SGHVS and CDR2 FNYEAQ. V was trimmed by 5 bases and J by 4 bases, leaving 18 bases between them. In DNA, the CDR3 is TGTGCCAGCAGCAGGGGGGCCAAAGCCTTTTACGAGCAGTACTTC. This encodes CASSRGAKAFYEQYF.

This clonotype occurred a few times. This sequence joins TRBV29-1 and TRBJ1-2; TRBD1 agrees at 9 bases. CDR3 length: 13 residues. The germline V gene has CDR1 SQVTM and CDR2 ANQGSEA. V lost 8 bases to trimming and J lost 8 bases; unmatched junction nucleotides: 12. This CDR3 is CSSYSGTGSGYTF. CDR3 DNA sequence: TGCAGCTCTTACTCCGGGACAGGGTCCGGCTACACCTTC.

The chain combines TRBV6-5 with TRBJ1-2; D is undetermined. The V and J ends lost 5 bases and 5 bases respectively, with 9 bases between them. Germline assignment: CDR1 MNHEY and CDR2 SVGAGI. This CDR3 spans 12 amino acids. As DNA, the CDR3 is TGTGCCAGCAGTGGGAACCTTTATGGCTACACCTTC. Encoded protein: CASSGNLYGYTF.

The CDR3 nucleotides are TGTGCCAGCAGCCCACAACCTAACTACGAGCAGTACTTC. It specifies CASSPQPNYEQYF. This sequence joins TRBV7-2 and TRBJ2-7; D remains ambiguous. This CDR3 comprises 13 residues. V was clipped by 5 bases and J by 3 bases, with 11 bases between them. The germline gives CDR1 SGHTA, CDR2 FQGNSA.

This clonotype has only a few counts. This sequence joins TRBV12-3 or TRBV12-4 and TRBJ2-1; 9 nucleotides align to TRBD2. With V trimmed by 7 bases and J by 8 bases, 15 bases remained unmatched. CDR3 length: 16 residues. This CDR3 is CASTPRLAEGEDEQFF. CDR3 nucleotides: TGTGCCAGCACCCCGAGACTAGCGGAGGGGGAGGATGAGCAGTTCTTC.

The table lists this clonotype with a few counts. This chain connects TRBV5-1 to TRBJ1-6; maybe TRBD1 (5 bases). The length of the CDR3 is 14 residues. Germline V lookup: CDR1 SGHRS, CDR2 YFSETQ. Trimming removed 1 base from V and 9 bases from J, with 11 bases in between. CDR3 nucleotide sequence: TGCGCCAGCAGCTTGAGGGGAAGTGGTTCACCCCTCCACTTT. It is translated as CASSLRGSGSPLHF.

This chain connects TRBV12-3 or TRBV12-4 to TRBJ2-3; possibly TRBD2 for D (6 bases). Trimming removed 6 bases at V and 4 bases at J, with 20 bases between. The CDR3 is 16 residues long. This CDR3 reads CASSRLPGGIPDTQYF. CDR3 bases: TGTGCCAGCAGCCGCCTCCCTGGGGGGATCCCAGATACGCAGTATTTT.

This clonotype was picked up a small number of times. This sequence joins TRBV2 and TRBJ2-1, with a possible D match to TRBD1 (6 bases). Germline V gives CDR1 SNHLY, CDR2 FYNNEI. The CDR3 runs 15 residues. The V end was cut by 0 bases, the J end by 6 bases, with 12 bases between. Here the CDR3 reads CASSEARQGSNEQFF. Written as DNA, the CDR3 is TGTGCCAGCAGTGAAGCGCGGCAGGGGTCCAATGAGCAGTTCTTC.

The rearrangement joins TRBV6-1 to TRBJ2-2, with 7 bases lining up with TRBD1. This CDR3 is 16 amino acids long. Germline trimming cut 6 bases from V and 4 bases from J; bases unmatched to any gene: 11. The germline V gene has CDR1 MNHNS and CDR2 SASEGT. The CDR3 sequence is CASSETGRLLTGELFF. In DNA form, the CDR3 reads TGTGCCAGCAGCGAGACAGGGCGCCTACTCACCGGGGAGCTGTTTTTT.

This clonotype has more than one count but fewer than ten. The genes are TRBV20-1 and TRBJ2-7, with 7 nucleotides matching TRBD2. CDR3 length: 14 amino acids. V gave up 4 bases and J gave up 5 bases; unmatched junction bases: 11. Germline V gene sequence: CDR1 DFQATT, CDR2 SNEGSKA (reference sequence). CDR3 sequence: CSANGGDLGHEQYF. CDR3 DNA: TGCAGTGCTAATGGGGGGGACCTAGGCCACGAGCAGTACTTC.

The gene calls are TRBV13 and TRBJ1-1, with TRBD1 identical over 8 bases. CDR3 length: 15 residues. The J segment lost 3 bases and the V segment lost 5 bases, leaving 8 bases of the junction unmatched. Germline lookup yields CDR1 PRHDT and CDR2 FYEKMQ (reference sequence). The CDR3 DNA reads as TGTGCCAGCAGCCCAAGACAGGGGTGGGACACTGAAGCTTTCTTT. This sequence encodes CASSPRQGWDTEAFF.

This chain joins TRBV12-3 or TRBV12-4 and TRBJ2-3; TRBD1 or TRBD2 may be the D gene (6 bases each). Trimming removed 3 bases at V and 11 bases at J, with 21 bases between. This CDR3 has 15 residues. The CDR3 nucleotides are TGTGCCAGCAGTTTGGGTGGGGGGCCGCACCTTGGGCAGTATTTT. It encodes CASSLGGGPHLGQYF.

This clonotype was seen a few times. The genes are TRBV6-2 or TRBV6-3 and TRBJ2-1, with D perhaps TRBD2 (5 bases). V was shortened by 5 bases and J by 10 bases, with 24 bases between the two germline ends. The V gene's germline CDR1 is MNHEY and CDR2 SVGEGT. The CDR3 runs to 16 residues. CDR3 region: CASSGLPFALPREQFF. The CDR3 DNA is TGTGCCAGCAGTGGACTCCCTTTTGCCCTTCCGCGCGAGCAGTTCTTC.

CDR3 in amino acids: CAMERGTLYEQYF. The CDR3 nucleotides read TGTGCCATGGAGAGGGGGACCCTTTACGAGCAGTACTTC. The chain has TRBV7-3 and TRBJ2-7, with D tentatively TRBD1 (6 bases). The V gene's germline CDR1 is SGHTA and CDR2 FQGTGA. The CDR3 has 13 residues. Between the trimmed V and J ends, which lost 10 bases and 4 bases, there was a span of 17 bases.

The chain links TRBV10-3 to TRBJ1-3; D ambiguous. CDR1 is ENHRY, CDR2 SYGVKD, per germline. The CDR3 runs to 16 residues. V gave up 2 bases and J gave up 0 bases, with 11 bases separating them. CDR3 nucleotide sequence: TGTGCCATCAGTGAGGAGGGCCCGAACTCTGGAAACACCATATATTTT. Its translation is CAISEEGPNSGNTIYF.